These 21 T cell receptor beta chains were sequenced from one sample in a study of B cell selection in AIRE deficiency. The regulatory T cell sort gate was CD4+CD25hiCD127low/negative. TCRdb's table, derived via immunoSEQ multiplex PCR, lists solely in-frame clones and lacks some. The profile shows 28,000 or so clones, about 92% of them singletons. The material sequenced was CD4+CD25+ Tregs sorted from PBMCs. These receptors were obtained from a human donor in good health.

The chain employs TRBV5-1 and TRBJ2-2, with TRBD2 matching 10 bases. CDR1 SGHRS and CDR2 YFSETQ come from the germline V gene. The CDR3 contains 16 residues. J was trimmed by 5 bases and V by 7 bases; bases with no gene match: 11. In DNA, the CDR3 is TGCGCCAGCGAAGACCCAGCGGGGGGGCCTACCGGGGAGCTGTTTTTT. Its translation: CASEDPAGGPTGELFF. The whole variable domain, filled in from reference TRBV5-1 and TRBJ2-2, reads KAGVTQTPRYLIKTRGQQVTLSCSPISGHRSVSWYQQTPGQGLQFLFEYFSETQRNKGNFPGRFSGRQFSNSRSEMNVSTLELGDSALYLCASEDPAGGPTGELFFGEGSRLTVL.

The genes are TRBV4-1 and TRBJ2-5; 7 nucleotides align to TRBD1. The CDR3 is made up of 18 amino acids. V was clipped by 0 bases and J by 2 bases; unmatched bases: 12. CDR1 and CDR2 (germline): MGHRA, YSYEKL. CDR3: CASSQDRIMTGLQETQYF. The CDR3 DNA reads TGCGCCAGCAGCCAAGATCGGATTATGACAGGGTTACAAGAGACCCAGTACTTC.

This chain uses TRBV6-5 with TRBJ1-1; no definite D call. This CDR3 is 13 amino acids long. Germline V gene sequence: CDR1 MNHEY, CDR2 SVGAGI. Trimming took off 6 bases at V and 5 bases at J, with 13 bases between the two ends. DNA of the CDR3: TGTGCCAGCAGCTCAACCCAGGCTACTGAAGCTTTCTTT. Its translation is CASSSTQATEAFF.

This clone occurred once. V and J are TRBV2 and TRBJ1-4; 9 positions agree with TRBD1. CDR3 length: 15 residues. The ends lost 1 base at V and 10 bases at J; junction bases unmatched: 7. Germline CDR1 and CDR2: SNHLY and FYNNEI. Here the CDR3 reads CASSEGDRVGGKLFF. The DNA for the CDR3 is TGTGCCAGCAGTGAAGGGGACAGGGTGGGAGGAAAACTGTTTTTT.

The CDR3 DNA reads as TGTGCCAGCAGCTCTAGGCGTCTAGCGGGGTCGTCACCCACAGATACGCAGTATTTT. Its translation is CASSSRRLAGSSPTDTQYF. This chain uses TRBV7-2 with TRBJ2-3; 9 bases line up with TRBD2. The CDR3 consists of 19 residues. Germline CDR1 is SGHTA and CDR2 is FQGNSA. The ends lost 4 bases at V and 2 bases at J; junction bases unmatched: 16.

This clone was found a few times. The V call is TRBV5-5, the J call TRBJ2-5; 7 bases map to TRBD1. This CDR3 is 14 amino acids long. J gave up 4 bases and V 0 bases, and 3 bases lay outside the gene matches. The germline V gene encodes CDR1 SGHKS and CDR2 YYEKEE (reference sequence). The CDR3 nucleotides read TGTGCCAGCAGCTTGGACACAGGGGCAGAGACCCAGTACTTC. It encodes CASSLDTGAETQYF.

The rearrangement links TRBV7-9 to TRBJ1-2; the D is unclear. CDR3 length: 13 residues. V lost 3 bases, J lost 7 bases, and 12 bases lay in between. The germline V gene encodes CDR1 SEHNR and CDR2 FQNEAQ (reference sequence). The CDR3 nucleotides read TGTGCCAGCAGCTTCGGCCCCCTGGGTGGCTACACCTTC. It yields the protein CASSFGPLGGYTF.

The chain couples TRBV9 to TRBJ1-5; D gene ambiguous. With 5 bases removed from V and 0 bases from J, the gap between germline ends came to 6 bases. The CDR3 loop spans 13 amino acids. Germline V CDR1 and CDR2: SGDLS, YYNGEE. CDR3 region: CASSSYSNQPQHF. The CDR3 DNA reads as TGTGCCAGCAGTTCTTATAGCAATCAGCCCCAGCATTTT.

J is TRBJ1-2 and V is TRBV2; 11 nucleotides agree with TRBD1. V shed 5 bases and J 6 bases; nucleotides not matched to a gene: 2. The germline CDR1 and CDR2 sequences are SNHLY and FYNNEI. This CDR3 comprises 13 residues. CDR3 nucleotide sequence: TGTGCCAGCAGTTGGACAGGGGGCAATGGCTACACCTTC. This codes for CASSWTGGNGYTF.

This chain connects TRBV7-8 to TRBJ2-5; D perhaps matches TRBD1 (5 bases). The CDR3 has 14 amino acids. V lost 1 base, J lost 5 bases, and 11 bases lay in between. The germline V gene encodes CDR1 SGHVS and CDR2 FQNEAQ. CDR3 nucleotide sequence: TGTGCCAGCAGCTTAGGACAGCCAGGCGAGACCCAGTACTTC. Translated: CASSLGQPGETQYF.

This chain connects TRBV5-1 to TRBJ2-1; 14 bases are shared with TRBD2. This CDR3 is built from 15 residues. Looked up from germline, CDR1 is SGHRS and CDR2 is YFSETQ. With 4 bases clipped from V and 5 bases from J, the junction kept 2 bases outside the gene matches. The CDR3 here is CASSRTSGGNNEQFF. The CDR3 region has the DNA TGCGCCAGCAGCCGGACTAGCGGGGGGAACAATGAGCAGTTCTTC.

The CDR3 DNA is TGCGCCAGCAGCTTAGGCAAGAACACTGAAGCTTTCTTT. Amino acid sequence: CASSLGKNTEAFF. The genes are TRBV5-1 and TRBJ1-1; the D is unclear. CDR3 length: 13 residues. Per germline, CDR1 SGHRS and CDR2 YFSETQ. The ends were cut back, 2 bases at V and 1 base at J, with 6 bases in the middle.

The V gene is TRBV30, the J gene TRBJ2-5; the D gene is possibly TRBD1 (6 bases). The CDR3 has 14 amino acids. V lost 5 bases and J lost 4, with 17 bases in between. Germline V gives CDR1 GTSNPN, CDR2 SVGIG (reference sequence). Here the CDR3 reads CAWATGMGPETQYF. The CDR3, as DNA: TGTGCCTGGGCCACAGGGATGGGGCCAGAGACCCAGTACTTC.

This rearrangement joins TRBV9 to TRBJ2-7; 10 positions match TRBD1. J gave up 6 bases and V 3 bases, and 12 bases lay outside the gene matches. The CDR3 length is 16 residues. Germline V gene sequence: CDR1 SGDLS, CDR2 YYNGEE. CDR3 DNA: TGTGCCAGCAGCGCAGAACTCGGGACAGGGGTCTCCGAGCAGTACTTC. This gives the protein CASSAELGTGVSEQYF. Filled out from reference TRBV9 and TRBJ2-7, the complete variable domain reads DSGVTQTPKHLITATGQRVTLRCSPRSGDLSVYWYQQSLDQGLQFLIQYYNGEERAKGNILERFSAQQFPDLHSELNLSSLELGDSALYFCASSAELGTGVSEQYFGPGTRLTVT.

This rearrangement joins TRBV7-9 to TRBJ2-7; the match to TRBD2 covers 8 bases. V trimming: 3 bases; J trimming: 4 bases; junction bases outside the gene matches: 5. CDR1 SEHNR and CDR2 FQNEAQ come from the germline V gene (reference sequence). The CDR3 totals 14 residues. The CDR3 sequence: CASSFWRGAYEQYF. In DNA form, the CDR3 reads TGTGCCAGCAGCTTTTGGCGGGGGGCGTACGAGCAGTACTTC.

The CDR3, as DNA: TGTGCCAGCACCTCAAGCGGGACTAGATCGGGTGAGCAGTTCTTC. It yields the protein CASTSSGTRSGEQFF. The J gene is TRBJ2-1, the V gene TRBV4-2; 8 bases agree with TRBD2. V shed 7 bases, J shed 9 bases, and the junction held 14 bases outside the gene matches. In germline, CDR1 is LGHNA, CDR2 YNFKEQ. The CDR3 contains 15 residues.

This rearrangement joins TRBV6-1 to TRBJ1-2; the D is unclear. The CDR3 sequence is 13 residues long. V lost 2 bases, J lost 1 base, and 5 bases lay in between. Germline V gene sequence: CDR1 MNHNS, CDR2 SASEGT. The CDR3 spells CASSERSNYGYTF. The CDR3 DNA is TGTGCCAGCAGTGAACGTAGTAACTATGGCTACACCTTC.

This clone appeared a single time. The chain combines TRBV29-1 with TRBJ1-3; D ambiguous. The V end lost 7 bases, the J end lost 2 bases, and 9 bases lay between the germline ends. This CDR3 contains 12 residues. The germline V gene encodes CDR1 SQVTM and CDR2 ANQGSEA. This CDR3 is CSARTAGNTIYF. In DNA form, the CDR3 reads TGCAGCGCCCGAACGGCTGGAAACACCATATATTTT.

The chain has TRBV7-9 and TRBJ1-6; 7 bases agree with TRBD1. Germline V lookup: CDR1 SEHNR, CDR2 FQNEAQ (reference sequence). The CDR3 extends over 16 amino acids. V shed 4 bases and J 0 bases; nucleotides not matched to a gene: 3. The CDR3 is CASSSDRASYNSPLHF. CDR3 nucleotide sequence: TGTGCCAGCAGCTCCGACAGGGCCTCCTATAATTCACCCCTCCACTTT.

The rearrangement joins TRBV7-9 to TRBJ1-4; 8 bases match TRBD1. CDR3 length: 14 amino acids. CDR1 SEHNR and CDR2 FQNEAQ come from the germline V gene (reference sequence). The junction had 6 bases not matched to a gene; V was cut back by 6 bases and J by 6 bases. The CDR3 is CASRLTGVDEKLFF. The CDR3 DNA reads as TGTGCCAGCAGGCTGACAGGGGTGGATGAAAAACTGTTTTTT.

V usage is TRBV7-7 and J usage is TRBJ2-3; D is possibly TRBD1 (5 bases). Germline loops: CDR1 SSHAT, CDR2 FNYEAQ (reference sequence). Between the trimmed V and J ends, which lost 5 bases and 5 bases, there was a span of 14 bases. The CDR3 is 14 residues long. The CDR3 spells CASSPGGAGDTQYF. As DNA, the CDR3 is TGTGCCAGCAGCCCGGGTGGGGCTGGAGATACGCAGTATTTT.